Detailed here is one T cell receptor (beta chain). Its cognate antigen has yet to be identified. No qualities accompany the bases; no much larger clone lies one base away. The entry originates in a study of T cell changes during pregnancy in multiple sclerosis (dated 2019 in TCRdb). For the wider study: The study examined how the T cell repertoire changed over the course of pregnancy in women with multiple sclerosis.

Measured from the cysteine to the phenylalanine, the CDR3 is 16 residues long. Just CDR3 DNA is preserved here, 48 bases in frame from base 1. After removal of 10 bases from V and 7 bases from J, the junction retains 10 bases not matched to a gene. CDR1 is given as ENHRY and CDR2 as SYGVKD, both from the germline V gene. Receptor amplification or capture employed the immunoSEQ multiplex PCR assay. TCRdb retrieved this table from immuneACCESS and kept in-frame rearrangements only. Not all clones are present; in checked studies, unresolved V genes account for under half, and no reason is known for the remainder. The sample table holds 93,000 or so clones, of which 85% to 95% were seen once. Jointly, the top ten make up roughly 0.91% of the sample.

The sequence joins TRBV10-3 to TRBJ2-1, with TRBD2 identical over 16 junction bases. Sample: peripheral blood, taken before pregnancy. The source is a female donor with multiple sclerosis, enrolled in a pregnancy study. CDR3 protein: CATTGTSGRAGNEQFF. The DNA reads TGTGCCACGACCGGGACTAGCGGGAGGGCCGGGAATGAGCAGTTCTTC.